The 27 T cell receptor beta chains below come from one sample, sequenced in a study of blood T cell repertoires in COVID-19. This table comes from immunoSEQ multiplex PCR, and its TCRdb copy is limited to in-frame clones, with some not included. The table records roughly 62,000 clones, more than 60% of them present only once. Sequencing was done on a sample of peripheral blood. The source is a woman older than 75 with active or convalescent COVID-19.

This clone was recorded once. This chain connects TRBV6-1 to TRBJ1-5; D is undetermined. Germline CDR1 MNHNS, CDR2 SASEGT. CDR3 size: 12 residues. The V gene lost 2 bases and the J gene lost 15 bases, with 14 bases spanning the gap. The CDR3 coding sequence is TGTGCCAGCAGTGAATGGGCCCGGGATTGGCATTTT. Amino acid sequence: CASSEWARDWHF.

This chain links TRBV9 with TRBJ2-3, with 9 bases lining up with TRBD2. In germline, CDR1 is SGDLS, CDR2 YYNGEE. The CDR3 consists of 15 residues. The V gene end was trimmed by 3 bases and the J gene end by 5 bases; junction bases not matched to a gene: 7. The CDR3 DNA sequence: TGTGCCAGCAGCGACGGCGGGGGGGCCGTAGATACGCAGTATTTT. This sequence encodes CASSDGGGAVDTQYF.

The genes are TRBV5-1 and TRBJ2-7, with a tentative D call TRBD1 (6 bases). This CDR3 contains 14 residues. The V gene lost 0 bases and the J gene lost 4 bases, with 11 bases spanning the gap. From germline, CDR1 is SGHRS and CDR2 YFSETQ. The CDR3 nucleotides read TGCGCCAGCAGCTTGGCTACAGGGCGGTACGAGCAGTACTTC. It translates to CASSLATGRYEQYF.

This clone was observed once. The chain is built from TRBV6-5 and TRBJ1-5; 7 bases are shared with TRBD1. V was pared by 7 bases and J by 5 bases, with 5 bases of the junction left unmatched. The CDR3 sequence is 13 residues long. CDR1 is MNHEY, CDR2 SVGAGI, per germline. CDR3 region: CASNTGVYQPQHF. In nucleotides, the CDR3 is TGTGCCAGCAATACAGGGGTTTATCAGCCCCAGCATTTT.

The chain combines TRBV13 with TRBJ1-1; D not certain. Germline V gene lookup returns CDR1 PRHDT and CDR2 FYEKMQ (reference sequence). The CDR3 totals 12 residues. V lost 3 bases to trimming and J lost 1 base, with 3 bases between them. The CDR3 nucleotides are TGTGCCAGCAGCTTCGGGAACACTGAAGCTTTCTTT. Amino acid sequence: CASSFGNTEAFF.

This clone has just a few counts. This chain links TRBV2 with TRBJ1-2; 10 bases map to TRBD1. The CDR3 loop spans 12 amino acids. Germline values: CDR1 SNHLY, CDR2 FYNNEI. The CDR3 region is CLEGTGDGGYTF. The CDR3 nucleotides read TGTCTGGAAGGGACAGGGGATGGGGGCTACACCTTC.

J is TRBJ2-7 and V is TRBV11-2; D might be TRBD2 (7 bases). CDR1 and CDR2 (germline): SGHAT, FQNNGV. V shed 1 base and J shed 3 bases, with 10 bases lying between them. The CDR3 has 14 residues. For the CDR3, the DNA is TGTGCCAGCAGCTTAGGGGGGGGCTACTACGAGCAGTACTTC. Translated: CASSLGGGYYEQYF.

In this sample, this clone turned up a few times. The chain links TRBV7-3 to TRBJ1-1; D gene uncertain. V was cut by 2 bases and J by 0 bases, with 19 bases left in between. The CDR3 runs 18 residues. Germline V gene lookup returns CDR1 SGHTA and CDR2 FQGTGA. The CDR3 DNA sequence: TGTGCCAGCAGCTTAGGAATAGGGAGACCACTGATGAACACTGAAGCTTTCTTT. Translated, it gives CASSLGIGRPLMNTEAFF.

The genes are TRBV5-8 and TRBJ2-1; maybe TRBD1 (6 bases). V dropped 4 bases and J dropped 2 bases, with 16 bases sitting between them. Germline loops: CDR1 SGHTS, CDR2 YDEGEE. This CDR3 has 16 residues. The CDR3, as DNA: TGTGCCAGCAGCAAAAAGAGCAGGGGAACCTACAATGAGCAGTTCTTC. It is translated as CASSKKSRGTYNEQFF.

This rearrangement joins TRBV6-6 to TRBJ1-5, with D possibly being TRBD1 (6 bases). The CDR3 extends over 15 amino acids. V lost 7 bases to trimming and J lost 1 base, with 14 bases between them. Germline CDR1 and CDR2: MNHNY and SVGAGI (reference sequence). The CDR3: CASNLQGGSNQPQHF. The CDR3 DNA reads TGTGCCAGCAACTTACAGGGAGGGAGCAATCAGCCCCAGCATTTT.

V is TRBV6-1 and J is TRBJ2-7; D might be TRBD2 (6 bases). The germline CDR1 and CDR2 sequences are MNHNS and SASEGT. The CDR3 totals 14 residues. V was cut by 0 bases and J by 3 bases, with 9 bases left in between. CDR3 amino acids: CASSEAGGNYEQYF. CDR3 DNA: TGTGCCAGCAGTGAAGCGGGGGGAAACTACGAGCAGTACTTC.

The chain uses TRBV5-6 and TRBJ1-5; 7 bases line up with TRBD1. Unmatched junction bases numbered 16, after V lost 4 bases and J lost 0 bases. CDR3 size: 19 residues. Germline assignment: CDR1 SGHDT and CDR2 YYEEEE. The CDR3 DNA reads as TGTGCCAGCAGCCGATCGGGCCGACAGGGACCATATAGCAATCAGCCCCAGCATTTT. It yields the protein CASSRSGRQGPYSNQPQHF.

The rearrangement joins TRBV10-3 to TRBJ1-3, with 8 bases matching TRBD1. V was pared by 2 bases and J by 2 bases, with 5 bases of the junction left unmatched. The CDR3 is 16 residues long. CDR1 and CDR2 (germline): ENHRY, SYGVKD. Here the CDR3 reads CAISELRTGTGNTIYF. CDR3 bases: TGTGCCATCAGTGAGCTCAGGACAGGGACTGGAAACACCATATATTTT.

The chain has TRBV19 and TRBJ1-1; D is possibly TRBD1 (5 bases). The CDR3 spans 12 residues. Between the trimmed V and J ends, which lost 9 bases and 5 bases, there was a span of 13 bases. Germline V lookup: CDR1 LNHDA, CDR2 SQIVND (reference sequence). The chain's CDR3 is CARPGSETEAFF. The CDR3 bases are TGTGCCAGGCCAGGGTCAGAAACTGAAGCTTTCTTT.

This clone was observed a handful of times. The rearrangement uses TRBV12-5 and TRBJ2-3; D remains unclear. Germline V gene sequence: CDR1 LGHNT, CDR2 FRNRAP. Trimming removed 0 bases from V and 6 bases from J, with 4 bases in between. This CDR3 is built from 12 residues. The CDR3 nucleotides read TGTGCTAGTGGTTTGGTCGAGGATACGCAGTATTTT. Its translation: CASGLVEDTQYF. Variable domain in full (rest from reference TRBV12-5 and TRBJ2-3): DARVTQTPRHKVTEMGQEVTMRCQPILGHNTVFWYRQTMMQGLELLAYFRNRAPLDDSGMPKDRFSAEMPDATLATLKIQPSEPRDSAVYFCASGLVEDTQYFGPGTRLTVL.

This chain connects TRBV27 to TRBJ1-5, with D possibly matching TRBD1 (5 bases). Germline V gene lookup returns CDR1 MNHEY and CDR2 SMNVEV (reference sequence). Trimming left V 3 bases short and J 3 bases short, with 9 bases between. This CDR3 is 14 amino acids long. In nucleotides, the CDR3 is TGTGCCAGCAGTTTCAGGACACCCAATCAGCCCCAGCATTTT. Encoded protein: CASSFRTPNQPQHF.

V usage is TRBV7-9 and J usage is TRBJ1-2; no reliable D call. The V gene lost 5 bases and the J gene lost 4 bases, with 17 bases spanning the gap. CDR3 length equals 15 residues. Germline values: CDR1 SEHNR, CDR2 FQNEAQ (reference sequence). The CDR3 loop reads CASSPREGPLYGYTF. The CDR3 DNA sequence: TGTGCCAGCAGCCCCCGGGAGGGCCCTCTCTATGGCTACACCTTC.

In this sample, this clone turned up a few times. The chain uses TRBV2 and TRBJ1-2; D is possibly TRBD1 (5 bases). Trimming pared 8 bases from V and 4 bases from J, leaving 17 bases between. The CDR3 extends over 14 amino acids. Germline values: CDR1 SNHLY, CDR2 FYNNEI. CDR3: CASVRNQDIYGYTF. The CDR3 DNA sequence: TGTGCCAGCGTGAGAAACCAGGACATCTATGGCTACACCTTC.

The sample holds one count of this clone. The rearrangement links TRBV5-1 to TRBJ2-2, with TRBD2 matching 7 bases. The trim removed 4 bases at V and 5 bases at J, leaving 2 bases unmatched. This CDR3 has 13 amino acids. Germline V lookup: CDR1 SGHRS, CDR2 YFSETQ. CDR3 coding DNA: TGCGCCAGCAGCGGGGGGGGAACCGGGGAGCTGTTTTTT. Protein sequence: CASSGGGTGELFF.

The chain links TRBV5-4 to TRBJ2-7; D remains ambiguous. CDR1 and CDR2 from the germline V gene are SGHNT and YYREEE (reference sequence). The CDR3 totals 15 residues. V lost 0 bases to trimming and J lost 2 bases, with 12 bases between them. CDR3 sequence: CASSLDKYSTYEQYF. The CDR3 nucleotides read TGTGCCAGCAGCTTGGATAAGTACTCGACCTACGAGCAGTACTTC.

CDR3 residues: CASSFTRNEQFF. The CDR3 DNA reads TGTGCCAGCAGCTTCACCAGGAATGAGCAGTTCTTC. The V gene is TRBV11-1, the J gene TRBJ2-1; D is uncertain. The CDR3 length is 12 residues. In germline, CDR1 is SGHAT, CDR2 FQDESV (reference sequence). The V end lost 3 bases, the J end lost 7 bases, and 7 bases lay between the germline ends.

The DNA for the CDR3 is TGCGCCAGCAGCTTGGAAGGGTCGGGGTATACTGAAGCTTTCTTT. Its protein product is CASSLEGSGYTEAFF. The chain recombines TRBV5-1 with TRBJ1-1; D is unclear. Germline V CDR1 and CDR2: SGHRS, YFSETQ. V shed 0 bases and J shed 5 bases, with 14 bases lying between them. The CDR3 has 15 amino acids.

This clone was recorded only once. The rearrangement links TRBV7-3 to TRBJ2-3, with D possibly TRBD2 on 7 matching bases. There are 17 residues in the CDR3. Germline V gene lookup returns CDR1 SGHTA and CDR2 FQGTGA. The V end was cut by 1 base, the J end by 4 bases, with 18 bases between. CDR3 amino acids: CASSLKPLGGQSDTQYF. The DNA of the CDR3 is TGTGCCAGCAGCTTAAAACCTTTGGGGGGGCAATCAGATACGCAGTATTTT. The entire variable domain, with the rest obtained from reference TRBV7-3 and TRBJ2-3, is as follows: GAGVSQTPSNKVTEKGKYVELRCDPISGHTALYWYRQSLGQGPEFLIYFQGTGAADDSGLPNDRFFAVRPEGSVSTLKIQRTERGDSAVYLCASSLKPLGGQSDTQYFGPGTRLTVL.

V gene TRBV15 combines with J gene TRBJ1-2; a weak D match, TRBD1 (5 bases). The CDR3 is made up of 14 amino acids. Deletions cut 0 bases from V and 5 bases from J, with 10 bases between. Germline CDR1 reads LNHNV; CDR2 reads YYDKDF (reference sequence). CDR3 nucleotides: TGTGCCACCAGCAGAGATCGGGGGAGGTATGGCTACACCTTC. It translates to CATSRDRGRYGYTF.

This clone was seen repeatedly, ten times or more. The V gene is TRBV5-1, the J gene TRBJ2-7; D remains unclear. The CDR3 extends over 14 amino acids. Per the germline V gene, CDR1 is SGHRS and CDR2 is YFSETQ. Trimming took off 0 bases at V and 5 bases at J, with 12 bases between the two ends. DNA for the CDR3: TGCGCCAGCAGCTTGGAGTGGGCGTCGAACGAGCAGTACTTC. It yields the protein CASSLEWASNEQYF.

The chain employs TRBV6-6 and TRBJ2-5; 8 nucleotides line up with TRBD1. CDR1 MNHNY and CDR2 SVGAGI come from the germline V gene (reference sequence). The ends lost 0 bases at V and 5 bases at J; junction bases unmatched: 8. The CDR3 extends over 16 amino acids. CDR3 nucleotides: TGTGCCAGCAGTTACTCGATTGGACAGGGCGAGGAGACCCAGTACTTC. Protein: CASSYSIGQGEETQYF.

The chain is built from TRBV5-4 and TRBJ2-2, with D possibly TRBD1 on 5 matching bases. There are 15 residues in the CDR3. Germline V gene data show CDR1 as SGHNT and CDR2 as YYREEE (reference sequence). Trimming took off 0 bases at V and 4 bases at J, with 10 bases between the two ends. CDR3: CASSLVYQGTGELFF. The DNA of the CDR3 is TGTGCCAGCAGCTTGGTTTATCAGGGCACCGGGGAGCTGTTTTTT.